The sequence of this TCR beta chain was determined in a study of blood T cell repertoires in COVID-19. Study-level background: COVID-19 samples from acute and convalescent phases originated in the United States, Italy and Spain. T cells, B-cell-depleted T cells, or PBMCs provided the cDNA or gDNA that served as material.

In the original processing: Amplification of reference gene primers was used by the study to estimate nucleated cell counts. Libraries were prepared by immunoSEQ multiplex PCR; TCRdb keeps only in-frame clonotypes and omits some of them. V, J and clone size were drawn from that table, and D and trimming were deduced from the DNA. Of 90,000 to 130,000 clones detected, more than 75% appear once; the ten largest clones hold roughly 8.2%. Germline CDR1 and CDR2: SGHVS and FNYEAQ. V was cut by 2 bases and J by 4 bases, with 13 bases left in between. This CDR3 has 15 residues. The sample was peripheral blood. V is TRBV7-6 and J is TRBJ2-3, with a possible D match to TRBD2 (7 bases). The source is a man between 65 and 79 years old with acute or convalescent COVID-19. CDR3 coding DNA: TGTGCCAGCAGCTTAAAGGGGGGGACTTCAGATACGCAGTATTTT. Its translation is CASSLKGGTSDTQYF.